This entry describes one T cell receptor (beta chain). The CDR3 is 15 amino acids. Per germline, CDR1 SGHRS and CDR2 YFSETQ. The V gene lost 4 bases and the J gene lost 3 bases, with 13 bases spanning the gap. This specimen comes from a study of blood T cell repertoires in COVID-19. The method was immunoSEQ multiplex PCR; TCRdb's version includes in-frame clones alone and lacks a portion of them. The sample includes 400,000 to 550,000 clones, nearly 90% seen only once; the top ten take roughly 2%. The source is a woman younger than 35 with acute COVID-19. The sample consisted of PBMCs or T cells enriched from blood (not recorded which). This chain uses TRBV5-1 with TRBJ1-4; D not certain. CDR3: CASSPSVNSNEKLFF. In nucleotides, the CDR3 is TGCGCCAGCAGCCCCTCGGTGAATTCTAATGAAAAACTGTTTTTT.